Given below is one T cell receptor (beta chain) in context. This specimen includes other DNA sequences encoding the same CDR3. The source of the sample is a study of blood T cell repertoires in COVID-19. Study-wide context: Acute and convalescent COVID-19 samples came from the United States, Italy and Spain. The cDNA or gDNA used as material had been derived from T cells, B-cell-depleted T cells, or PBMCs.

The CDR3 extends over 11 amino acids. V was pared by 3 bases and J by 5 bases, with 4 bases between. In the original processing: Amplification with reference gene primers provided the estimates of nucleated cell counts. Method: immunoSEQ multiplex PCR; TCRdb's copy keeps in-frame clones and lacks some. For V, J and clone size, that table is used; D and trimming come from the DNA. Of about 83,000 clones listed, more than 85% are singletons. What was sequenced was peripheral blood. This rearrangement joins TRBV12-3 or TRBV12-4 to TRBJ1-2; D is ambiguous. This TCR was recovered from an elderly man with active or convalescent COVID-19. The CDR3 nucleotides read TGTGCCAGCAGTTTCGGGTATGGCTACACCTTC. This gives the protein CASSFGYGYTF.